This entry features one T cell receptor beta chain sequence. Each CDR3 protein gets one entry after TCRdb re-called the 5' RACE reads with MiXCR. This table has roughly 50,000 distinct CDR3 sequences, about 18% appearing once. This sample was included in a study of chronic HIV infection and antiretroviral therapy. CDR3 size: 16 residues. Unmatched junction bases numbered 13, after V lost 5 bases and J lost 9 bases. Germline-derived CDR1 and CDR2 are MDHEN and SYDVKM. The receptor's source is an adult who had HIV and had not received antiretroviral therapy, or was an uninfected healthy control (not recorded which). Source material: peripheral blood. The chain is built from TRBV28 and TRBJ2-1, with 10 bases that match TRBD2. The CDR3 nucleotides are TGTGCCAGCAGTCCCTTCGGGTCTAGCGGGAGCCGTGAGCAGTTCTTC. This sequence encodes CASSPFGSSGSREQFF.